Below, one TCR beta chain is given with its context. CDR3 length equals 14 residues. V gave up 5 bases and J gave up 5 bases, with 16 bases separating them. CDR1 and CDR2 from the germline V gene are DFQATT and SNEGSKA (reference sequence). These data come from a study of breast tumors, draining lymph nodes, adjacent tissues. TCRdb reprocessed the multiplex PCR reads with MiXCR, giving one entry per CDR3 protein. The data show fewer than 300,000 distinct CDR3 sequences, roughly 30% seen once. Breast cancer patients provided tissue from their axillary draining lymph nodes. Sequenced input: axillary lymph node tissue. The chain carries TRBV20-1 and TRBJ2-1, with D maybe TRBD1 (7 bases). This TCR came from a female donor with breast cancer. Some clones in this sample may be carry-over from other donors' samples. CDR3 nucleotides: TGCAGTGCTTCCCGACAGGGCGGGGACAATGAGCAGTTCTTC. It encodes CSASRQGGDNEQFF.